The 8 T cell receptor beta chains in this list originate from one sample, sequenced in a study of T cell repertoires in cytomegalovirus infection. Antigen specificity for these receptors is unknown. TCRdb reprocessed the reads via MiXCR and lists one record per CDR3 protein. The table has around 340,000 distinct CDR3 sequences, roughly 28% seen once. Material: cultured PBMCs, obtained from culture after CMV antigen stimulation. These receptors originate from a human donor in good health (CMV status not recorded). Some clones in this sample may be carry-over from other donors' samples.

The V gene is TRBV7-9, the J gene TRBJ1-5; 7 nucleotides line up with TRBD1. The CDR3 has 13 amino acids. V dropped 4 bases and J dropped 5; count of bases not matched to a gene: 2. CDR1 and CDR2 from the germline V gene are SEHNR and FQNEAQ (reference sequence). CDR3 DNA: TGTGCCAGCAGCTGGCAGGGGGATCAGCCCCAGCATTTT. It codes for CASSWQGDQPQHF.

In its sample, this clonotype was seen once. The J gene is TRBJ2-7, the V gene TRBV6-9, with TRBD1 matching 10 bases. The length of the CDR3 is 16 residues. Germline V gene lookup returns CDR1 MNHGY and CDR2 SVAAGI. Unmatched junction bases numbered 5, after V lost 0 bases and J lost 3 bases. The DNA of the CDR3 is TGTGCCAGCAGTTATTCTCACAGGGACAGGGGCTACGAGCAGTACTTC. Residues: CASSYSHRDRGYEQYF.

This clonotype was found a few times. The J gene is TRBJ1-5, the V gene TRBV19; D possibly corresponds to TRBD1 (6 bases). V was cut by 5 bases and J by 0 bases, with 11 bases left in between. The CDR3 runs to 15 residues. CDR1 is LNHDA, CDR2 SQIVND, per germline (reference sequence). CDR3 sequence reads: CASSPTGFSNQPQHF. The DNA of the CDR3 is TGTGCCAGTAGTCCCACAGGGTTTAGCAATCAGCCCCAGCATTTT.

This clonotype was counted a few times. CDR3 nucleotides: TGCAGTGCTCCACCGGGACCCCAAAGGAATGAGCAGTTCTTC. As protein: CSAPPGPQRNEQFF. The gene calls are TRBV20-1 and TRBJ2-1; the D gene could be TRBD1 or TRBD2 (5 bases each). V dropped 5 bases and J dropped 7 bases, with 18 bases sitting between them. The CDR3 is made up of 14 amino acids. Germline CDR1 DFQATT, CDR2 SNEGSKA (reference sequence).

The CDR3 here is CASSPTGGSHNEQFF. CDR3 nucleotide sequence: TGTGCCAGCAGCCCCACTGGTGGGAGTCACAATGAGCAGTTCTTC. The rearrangement links TRBV7-8 to TRBJ2-1, with D perhaps matching TRBD2 (5 bases). The length of the CDR3 is 15 residues. CDR1 is SGHVS and CDR2 is FQNEAQ in the germline V gene. Deletions cut 5 bases from V and 5 bases from J, with 16 bases between.

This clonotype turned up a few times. CDR3 DNA: TGTGCCAGCAGCCGAGGGACAGTTGTTGGCCAGCCCCAGCATTTT. It is translated as CASSRGTVVGQPQHF. The rearrangement links TRBV7-9 to TRBJ1-5; 7 nucleotides align to TRBD1. The trim removed 5 bases at V and 7 bases at J, leaving 11 bases unmatched. The CDR3 has 15 amino acids. From germline, CDR1 is SEHNR and CDR2 FQNEAQ (reference sequence).

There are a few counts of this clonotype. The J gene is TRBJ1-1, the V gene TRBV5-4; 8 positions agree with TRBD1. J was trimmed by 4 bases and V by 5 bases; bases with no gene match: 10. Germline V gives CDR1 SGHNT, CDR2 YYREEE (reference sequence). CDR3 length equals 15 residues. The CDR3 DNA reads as TGTGCCAGCAGGTCTGGGGGACAGGCGAGCACTGAAGCTTTCTTT. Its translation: CASRSGGQASTEAFF.

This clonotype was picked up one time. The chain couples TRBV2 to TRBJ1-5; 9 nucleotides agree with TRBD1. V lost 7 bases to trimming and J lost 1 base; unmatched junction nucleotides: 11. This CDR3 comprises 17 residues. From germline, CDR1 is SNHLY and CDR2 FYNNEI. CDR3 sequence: CASKDRIGTGSNQPQHF. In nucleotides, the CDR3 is TGTGCCAGCAAAGACCGCATAGGGACAGGGAGCAATCAGCCCCAGCATTTT. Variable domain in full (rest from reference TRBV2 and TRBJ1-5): EPEVTQTPSHQVTQMGQEVILRCVPISNHLYFYWYRQILGQKVEFLVSFYNNEISEKSEIFDDQFSVERPDGSNFTLKIRSTKLEDSAMYFCASKDRIGTGSNQPQHFGDGTRLSIL.